Listed below are T cell receptor beta chains from one sample, sequenced in a study of CD8 T cells in Susac syndrome. A single record per CDR3 protein comes from TCRdb applying MiXCR to the immunoSEQ multiplex PCR reads. This table has tens of thousands of distinct CDR3 sequences, 96% appearing once. The sample taken for sequencing was CD4+ T cells from PBMCs. The receptors derive from a human donor with multiple sclerosis. Both conserved end residues are trimmed from each CDR3.

>TRBJ1-6|TRBV7-9
ASSPGTGDSPLH
>TRBJ1-2|TRBV29-1
SIDRENYGYT
>TRBJ2-3|TRBV7-2
ASSNGASGPDTQY
>TRBJ2-7|TRBV6-2/TRBV6-3
ASSSGPARYEQY
>TRBJ2-5|TRBV3-1
ASSHKTGKEY
>TRBJ1-6|TRBV19
ATNRGDRNSPLH
>TRBJ1-2|TRBV19
ASSIGDRAYGYT
>TRBJ2-2|TRBV12-3/TRBV12-4
ASSFSLVDTGELF
>TRBJ1-4|TRBV5-1
ASSWGQTNERLF
>TRBJ2-7|TRBV5-4
ASSLGTGGTYEQY
>TRBJ2-4|TRBV4-3
ASSQDRDMGNIQY
>TRBJ2-7|TRBV4-1
ASSQSGGGPIYEQY
>TRBJ2-4|TRBV5-1
ASSYPGTDLQY
>TRBJ1-2|TRBV4-1
ASTTLSGSKDYGYT
>TRBJ2-7|TRBV7-9
ASSKLAGGSYEQY
>TRBJ1-5|TRBV28
ASSAGQLYNQPQH
>TRBJ1-5|TRBV12-3/TRBV12-4
ASSFRVGQNQPQH
>TRBJ2-2|TRBV20-1
SARRYRELF
>TRBJ2-7|TRBV7-2
ASSKIPGTSAHEQY
>TRBJ1-2|TRBV2
ASSRDIYGYT
>TRBJ1-6|TRBV4-2
ASSHDTGASPLH
>TRBJ1-2|TRBV7-8
ASSLVRGGSYGYT
>TRBJ2-7|TRBV12-3/TRBV12-4
ASSSQAGTQY
>TRBJ1-1|TRBV29-1
SARTVLSDTEAF
>TRBJ1-1|TRBV29-1
SVVFLNTEAF
>TRBJ2-1|TRBV12-3/TRBV12-4
ASSFTSDNEQF
>TRBJ1-1|TRBV5-4
ASSLETGATTEAF
>TRBJ1-6|TRBV3-1
ASSQQTGDNSPLH